The 13 T cell receptor beta chains below were found in one sample sequenced in a study of molecular identifiers for immune sequencing clone quantification. TCRdb recomputed calls from the PCR reads with MiXCR, one row per CDR3 protein. The sample records some 590,000 distinct CDR3 sequences, less than 30% being singletons. Sequencing used naive CD8+ T cells from blood, with Jurkat cell RNA spiked in. Subset reported: FACS-sorted CD8+CD4-CCR7+CD45RA+ naive T cells. The receptor set was obtained from a human donor in good health. Some libraries in this study had Jurkat cell RNA spiked in.

This clonotype was seen many times. This sequence joins TRBV20-1 and TRBJ2-7; D is unclear. The CDR3 contains 14 residues. V lost 1 base and J 2 bases, leaving 12 bases between the germline ends. Per the germline V gene, CDR1 is DFQATT and CDR2 is SNEGSKA (reference sequence). DNA of the CDR3: TGCAGTGCTAGAGTTCCCAGCATTGCCTACGAGCAGTACTTC. Its protein product is CSARVPSIAYEQYF.

Remarks on this clonotype: A read error may produce the germline difference seen at one junction end. This chain uses TRBV14 with TRBJ2-7; D is uncertain. The CDR3 consists of 14 residues. Per germline, CDR1 SGHDN and CDR2 FVKESK. The DNA of the CDR3 is TGTGCCCGCAGCCACCTGAGGAGTGGTCACCGTCCGTACTTC. It codes for CARSHLRSGHRPYF. Together with reference TRBV14 and TRBJ2-7, the CDR3 gives the full variable domain: EAGVTQFPSHSVIEKGQTVTLRCDPISGHDNLYWYRRVMGKEIKFLLHFVKESKQDESGMPNNRFLAERTGGTYSTLKVQPAELEDSGVYFCARSHLRSGHRPYFGPGTRLTVT.

Here the CDR3 DNA reads TGTGCCAGCTACCCAAATGACAGGGTAGAAGAGGGTGAGCAGTTCTTC. It codes for CASYPNDRVEEGEQFF. The chain carries TRBV2 and TRBJ2-1; 7 nucleotides match TRBD1. V was clipped by 8 bases and J by 9 bases; unmatched bases: 19. From germline, CDR1 is SNHLY and CDR2 FYNNEI. There are 16 residues in the CDR3.

This clonotype was found a few times. This chain connects TRBV19 to TRBJ2-3, with D perhaps being TRBD1 or TRBD2 (5 bases each). The CDR3 is 15 residues long. V was clipped by 11 bases and J by 1 base, with 19 bases between them. Germline CDR1 and CDR2: LNHDA and SQIVND (reference sequence). The CDR3 sequence: CASSGAPQGTDTQYF. The DNA of the CDR3 is TGTGCCTCTTCCGGGGCTCCACAGGGCACAGATACGCAGTATTTT.

This clonotype was seen ten or more times. This sequence joins TRBV9 and TRBJ1-5; weak D call: TRBD1 (5 bases). Germline V gene sequence: CDR1 SGDLS, CDR2 YYNGEE. The V end was cut by 4 bases, the J end by 7 bases, with 12 bases between. CDR3 length: 13 amino acids. CDR3 protein: CASSPGSGQPQHF. The CDR3 DNA reads TGTGCCAGCAGCCCAGGGTCAGGACAGCCCCAGCATTTT.

The rearrangement uses TRBV3-1 and TRBJ1-1, with D perhaps TRBD1 (5 bases). V gave up 1 base and J gave up 3 bases, with 18 bases separating them. The CDR3 spans 17 residues. The germline V gene encodes CDR1 LGHDT and CDR2 YNNKEL (reference sequence). CDR3 bases: TGTGCCAGCAGCCAAGGGTCAGATTTGGAACAGGACACTGAAGCTTTCTTT. Translated, it gives CASSQGSDLEQDTEAFF. Using reference TRBV3-1 and TRBJ1-1 for the parts outside the CDR3, the full variable domain is DTAVSQTPKYLVTQMGNDKSIKCEQNLGHDTMYWYKQDSKKFLKIMFSYNNKELIINETVPNRFSPKSPDKAHLNLHINSLELGDSAVYFCASSQGSDLEQDTEAFFGQGTRLTVV.

In this sample, this clonotype turned up a few times. The chain is built from TRBV12-3 or TRBV12-4 and TRBJ1-1; 8 bases line up with TRBD1. The CDR3 totals 13 residues. The J segment lost 6 bases and the V segment lost 5 bases, leaving 5 bases of the junction unmatched. The DNA for the CDR3 is TGTGCCAGCAGTGACAGGGGTGATCCTGAAGCTTTCTTT. Translation: CASSDRGDPEAFF.

The chain couples TRBV28 to TRBJ2-3, with D perhaps assigned TRBD1 or TRBD2 (6 bases each). This CDR3 region has 15 residues. The germline CDR1 and CDR2 sequences are MDHEN and SYDVKM. V lost 8 bases to trimming and J lost 4 bases, with 19 bases between them. CDR3 sequence reads: CASAVGGRGPDTQYF. The CDR3 nucleotides are TGTGCCAGCGCAGTGGGGGGACGGGGGCCAGATACGCAGTATTTT.

This clonotype was counted ten times or more. The rearrangement joins TRBV7-9 to TRBJ1-1; TRBD1 matches at 7 bases. The CDR3 sequence is 16 residues long. From germline, CDR1 is SEHNR and CDR2 FQNEAQ (reference sequence). Unmatched junction bases numbered 10, after V lost 5 bases and J lost 1 base. The CDR3 DNA reads TGTGCCAGCAGCGATACAGAGAGGGGGCAGAACACTGAAGCTTTCTTT. Translated: CASSDTERGQNTEAFF.

The CDR3 bases are TGTGCCAGCAGCCAAGGCGGGACACCCGCCGGCTACACCTTC. Translation: CASSQGGTPAGYTF. The chain couples TRBV6-2 or TRBV6-3 to TRBJ1-2; perhaps TRBD1 as D (6 bases). CDR1 MNHEY and CDR2 SVGEGT come from the germline V gene. V lost 6 bases to trimming and J lost 8 bases, with 19 bases between them. This CDR3 has 14 residues.

Comment on this clonotype: Germline is not matched at one junction end, which may reflect a read error. CDR3: CATYTGTADSGNTIHF. The CDR3, as DNA: TGTGCCACCTACACCGGGACAGCCGACTCTGGAAACACCATACATTTT. The chain couples TRBV2 to TRBJ1-3; 7 bases align to TRBD1. Germline assignment: CDR1 SNHLY and CDR2 FYNNEI. This CDR3 is built from 16 residues.

This clonotype was counted between two and nine times. The V call is TRBV18, the J call TRBJ2-1; no reliable D call. CDR1 is KGHSH and CDR2 is LQKENI in the germline V gene. V gave up 0 bases and J gave up 6 bases, with 3 bases separating them. The CDR3 consists of 12 residues. For the CDR3, the DNA is TGTGCCAGCTCACCACCATCCAATGAGCAGTTCTTC. Its translation: CASSPPSNEQFF.

Regarding this clonotype: An end of the junction differs from the germline gene, which may be a read error. CDR3 DNA: TGTGCCTGCAGTTTATACGGCGGGGACACAGATACGCAGTATTTT. Protein: CACSLYGGDTDTQYF. This sequence joins TRBV27 and TRBJ2-3, with D perhaps TRBD2 (6 bases). CDR1 MNHEY and CDR2 SMNVEV come from the germline V gene (reference sequence). The CDR3 runs to 15 residues.